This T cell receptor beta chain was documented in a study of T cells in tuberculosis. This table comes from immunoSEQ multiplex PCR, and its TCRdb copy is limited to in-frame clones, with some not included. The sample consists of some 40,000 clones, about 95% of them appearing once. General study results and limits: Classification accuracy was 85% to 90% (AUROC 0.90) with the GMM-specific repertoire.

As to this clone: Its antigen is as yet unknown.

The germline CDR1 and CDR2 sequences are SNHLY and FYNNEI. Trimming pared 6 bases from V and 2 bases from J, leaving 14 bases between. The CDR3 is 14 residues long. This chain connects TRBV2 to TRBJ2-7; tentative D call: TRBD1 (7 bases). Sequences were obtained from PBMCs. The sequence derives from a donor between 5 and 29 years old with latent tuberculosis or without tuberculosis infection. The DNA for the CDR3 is TGTGCCAGCAGCTCCCAGGGGGGTACCTACGAGCAGTACTTC. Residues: CASSSQGGTYEQYF.